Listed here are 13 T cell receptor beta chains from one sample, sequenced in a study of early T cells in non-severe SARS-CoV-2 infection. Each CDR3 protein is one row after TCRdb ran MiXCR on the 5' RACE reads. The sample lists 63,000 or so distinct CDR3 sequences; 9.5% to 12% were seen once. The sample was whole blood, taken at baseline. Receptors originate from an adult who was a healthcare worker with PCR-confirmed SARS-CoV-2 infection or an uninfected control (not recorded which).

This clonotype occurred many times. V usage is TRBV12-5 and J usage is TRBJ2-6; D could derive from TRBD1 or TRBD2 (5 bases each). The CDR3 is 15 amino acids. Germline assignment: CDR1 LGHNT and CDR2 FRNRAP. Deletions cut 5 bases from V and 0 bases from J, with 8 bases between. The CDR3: CASGPGLSGANVLTF. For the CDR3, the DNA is TGTGCTAGTGGTCCGGGGCTCTCTGGGGCCAACGTCCTGACTTTC.

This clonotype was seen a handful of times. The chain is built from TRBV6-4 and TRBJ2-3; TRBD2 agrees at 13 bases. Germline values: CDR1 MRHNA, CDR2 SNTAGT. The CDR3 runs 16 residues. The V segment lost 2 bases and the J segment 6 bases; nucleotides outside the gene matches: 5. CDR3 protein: CASSDHGTSGMDTQYF. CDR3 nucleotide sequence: TGTGCCAGCAGTGACCATGGGACTAGCGGGATGGATACGCAGTATTTT.

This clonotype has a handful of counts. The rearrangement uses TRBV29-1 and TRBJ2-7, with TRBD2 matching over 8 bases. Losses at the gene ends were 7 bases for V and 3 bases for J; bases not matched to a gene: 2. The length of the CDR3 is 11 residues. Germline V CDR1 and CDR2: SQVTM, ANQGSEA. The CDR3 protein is CSAGTSYEQYF. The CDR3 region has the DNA TGCAGCGCCGGGACTAGCTACGAGCAGTACTTC.

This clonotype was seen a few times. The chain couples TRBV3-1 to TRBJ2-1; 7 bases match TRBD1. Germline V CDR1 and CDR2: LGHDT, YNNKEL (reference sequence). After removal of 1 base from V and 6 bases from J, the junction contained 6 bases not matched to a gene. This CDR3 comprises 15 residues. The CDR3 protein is CASSQARQGSNEQFF. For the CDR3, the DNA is TGTGCCAGCAGCCAAGCTAGACAGGGTAGCAATGAGCAGTTCTTC.

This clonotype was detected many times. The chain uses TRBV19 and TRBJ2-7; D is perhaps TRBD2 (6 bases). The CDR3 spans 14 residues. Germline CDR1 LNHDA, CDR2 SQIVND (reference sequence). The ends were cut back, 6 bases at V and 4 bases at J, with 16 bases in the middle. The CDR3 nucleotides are TGTGCCAGTAGGTCGGTGGAGGGTAGGTACGAGCAGTACTTC. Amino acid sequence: CASRSVEGRYEQYF.

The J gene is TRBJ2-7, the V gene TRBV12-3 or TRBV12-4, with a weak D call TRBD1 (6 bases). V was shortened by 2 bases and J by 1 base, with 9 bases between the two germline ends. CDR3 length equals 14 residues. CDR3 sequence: CASSLLQGSYEQYF. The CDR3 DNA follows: TGTGCCAGCAGTTTATTACAGGGTTCCTACGAGCAGTACTTC.

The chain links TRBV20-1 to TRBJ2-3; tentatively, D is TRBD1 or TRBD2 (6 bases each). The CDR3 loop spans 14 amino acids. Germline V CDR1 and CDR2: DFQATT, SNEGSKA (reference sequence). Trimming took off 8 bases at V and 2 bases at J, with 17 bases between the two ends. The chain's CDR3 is CSSRGRVYTDTQYF. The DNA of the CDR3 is TGCAGTTCCCGGGGGCGGGTTTACACAGATACGCAGTATTTT.

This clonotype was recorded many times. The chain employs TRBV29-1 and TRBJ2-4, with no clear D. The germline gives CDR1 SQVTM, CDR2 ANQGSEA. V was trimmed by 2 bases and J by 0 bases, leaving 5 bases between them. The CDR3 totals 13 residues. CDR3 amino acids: CSVEPVAKNIQYF. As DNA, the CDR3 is TGCAGCGTTGAACCGGTAGCCAAAAACATTCAGTACTTC.

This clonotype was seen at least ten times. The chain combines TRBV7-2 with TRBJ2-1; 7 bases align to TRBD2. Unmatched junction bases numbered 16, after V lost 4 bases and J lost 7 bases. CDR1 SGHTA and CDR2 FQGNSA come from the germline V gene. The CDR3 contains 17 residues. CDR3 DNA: TGTGCCAGCAGCTATGTTCCGGGGGAGGGCCTTTGGAATGAGCAGTTCTTC. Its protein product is CASSYVPGEGLWNEQFF.

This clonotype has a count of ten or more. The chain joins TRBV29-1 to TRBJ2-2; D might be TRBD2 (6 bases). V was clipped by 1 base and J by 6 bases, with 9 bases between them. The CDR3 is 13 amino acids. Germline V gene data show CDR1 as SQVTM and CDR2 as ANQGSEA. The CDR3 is CSVEAWGAGELFF. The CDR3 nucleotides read TGCAGCGTTGAAGCTTGGGGGGCCGGGGAGCTGTTTTTT.

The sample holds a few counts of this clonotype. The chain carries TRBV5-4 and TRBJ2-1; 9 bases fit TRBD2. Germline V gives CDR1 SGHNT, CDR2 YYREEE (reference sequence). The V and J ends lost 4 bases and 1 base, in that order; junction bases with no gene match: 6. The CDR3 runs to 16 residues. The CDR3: CASSGSGGLSYNEQFF. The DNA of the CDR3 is TGTGCCAGCAGCGGTAGCGGGGGCCTATCCTACAATGAGCAGTTCTTC.

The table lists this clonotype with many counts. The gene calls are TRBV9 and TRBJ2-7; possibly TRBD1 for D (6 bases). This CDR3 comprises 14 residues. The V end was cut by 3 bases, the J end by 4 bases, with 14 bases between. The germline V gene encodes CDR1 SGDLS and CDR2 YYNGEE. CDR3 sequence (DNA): TGTGCCAGCAGCGCACGGACAGAATCTTACGAGCAGTACTTC. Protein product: CASSARTESYEQYF.

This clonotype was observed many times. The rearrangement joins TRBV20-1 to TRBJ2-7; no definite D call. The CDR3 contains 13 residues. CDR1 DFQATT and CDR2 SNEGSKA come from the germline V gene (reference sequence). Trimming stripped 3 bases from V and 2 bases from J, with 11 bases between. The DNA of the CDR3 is TGCAGTGCTAGGTCCCCTCTACCCTACGAGCAGTACTTC. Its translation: CSARSPLPYEQYF.